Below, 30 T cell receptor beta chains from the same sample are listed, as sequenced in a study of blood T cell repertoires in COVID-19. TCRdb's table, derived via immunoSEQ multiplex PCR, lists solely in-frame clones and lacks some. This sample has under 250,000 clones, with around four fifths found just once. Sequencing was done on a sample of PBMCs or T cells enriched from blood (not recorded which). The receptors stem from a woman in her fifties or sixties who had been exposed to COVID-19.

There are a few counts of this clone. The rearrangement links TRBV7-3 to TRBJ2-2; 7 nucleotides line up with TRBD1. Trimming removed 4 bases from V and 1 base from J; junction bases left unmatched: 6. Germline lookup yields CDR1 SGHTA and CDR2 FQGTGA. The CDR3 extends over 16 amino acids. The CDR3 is CASSSRDSWNTGELFF. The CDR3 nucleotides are TGTGCCAGCAGCTCGAGGGACAGCTGGAACACCGGGGAGCTGTTTTTT.

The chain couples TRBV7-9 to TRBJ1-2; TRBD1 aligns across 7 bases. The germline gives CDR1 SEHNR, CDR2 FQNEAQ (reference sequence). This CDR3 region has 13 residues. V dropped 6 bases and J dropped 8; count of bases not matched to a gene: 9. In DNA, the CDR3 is TGTGCCAGCAGGGCTACAGGGGAAAGAGGCTACACCTTC. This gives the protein CASRATGERGYTF.

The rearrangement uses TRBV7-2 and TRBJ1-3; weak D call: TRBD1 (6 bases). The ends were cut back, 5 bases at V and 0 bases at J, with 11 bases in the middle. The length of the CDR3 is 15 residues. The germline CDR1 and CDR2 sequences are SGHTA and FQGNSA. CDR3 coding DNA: TGTGCCAGCAGCACGCGACAGGTCTCTGGAAACACCATATATTTT. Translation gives CASSTRQVSGNTIYF.

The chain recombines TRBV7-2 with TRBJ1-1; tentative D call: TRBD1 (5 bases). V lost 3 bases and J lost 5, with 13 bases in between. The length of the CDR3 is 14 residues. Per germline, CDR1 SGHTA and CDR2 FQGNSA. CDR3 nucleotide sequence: TGTGCCAGCAGCTTCTGGGGGGGGAAGACTGAAGCTTTCTTT. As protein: CASSFWGGKTEAFF.

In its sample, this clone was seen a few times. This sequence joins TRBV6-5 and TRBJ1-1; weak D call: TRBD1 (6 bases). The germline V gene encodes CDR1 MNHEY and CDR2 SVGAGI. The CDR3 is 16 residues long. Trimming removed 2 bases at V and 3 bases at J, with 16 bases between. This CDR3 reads CASSYRGAVSDTEAFF. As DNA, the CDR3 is TGTGCCAGCAGTTACCGGGGGGCGGTTTCCGACACTGAAGCTTTCTTT.

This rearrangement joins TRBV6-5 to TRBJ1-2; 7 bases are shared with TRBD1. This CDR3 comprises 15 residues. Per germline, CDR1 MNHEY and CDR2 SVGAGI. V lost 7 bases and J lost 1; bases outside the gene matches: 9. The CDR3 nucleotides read TGTGCCAGCACCAACTTTGGGACAGTTAACTATGGCTACACCTTC. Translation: CASTNFGTVNYGYTF.

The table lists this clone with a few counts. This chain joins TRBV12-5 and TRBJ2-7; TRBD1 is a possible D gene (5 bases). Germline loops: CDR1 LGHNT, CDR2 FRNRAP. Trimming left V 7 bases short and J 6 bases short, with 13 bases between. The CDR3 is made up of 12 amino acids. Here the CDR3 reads CASALTDGEQYF. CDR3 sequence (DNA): TGTGCTAGTGCCCTGACAGACGGCGAGCAGTACTTC.

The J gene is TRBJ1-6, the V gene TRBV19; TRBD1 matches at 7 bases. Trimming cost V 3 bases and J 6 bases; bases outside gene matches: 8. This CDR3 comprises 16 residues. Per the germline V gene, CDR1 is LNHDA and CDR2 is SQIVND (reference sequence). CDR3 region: CASSIGTVAFNSPLHF. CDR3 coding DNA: TGTGCCAGTAGTATTGGGACAGTTGCTTTTAATTCACCCCTCCACTTT. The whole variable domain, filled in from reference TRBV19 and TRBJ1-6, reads DGGITQSPKYLFRKEGQNVTLSCEQNLNHDAMYWYRQDPGQGLRLIYYSQIVNDFQKGDIAEGYSVSREKKESFPLTVTSAQKNPTAFYLCASSIGTVAFNSPLHFGNGTRLTVT.

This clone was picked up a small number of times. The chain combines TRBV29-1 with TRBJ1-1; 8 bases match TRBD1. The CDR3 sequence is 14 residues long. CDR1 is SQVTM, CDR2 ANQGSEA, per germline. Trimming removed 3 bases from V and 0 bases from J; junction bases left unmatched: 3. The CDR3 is CSVDRTGLNTEAFF. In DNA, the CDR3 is TGCAGCGTTGATAGGACAGGGCTGAACACTGAAGCTTTCTTT. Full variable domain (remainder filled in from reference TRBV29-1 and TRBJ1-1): SAVISQKPSRDICQRGTSLTIQCQVDSQVTMMFWYRQQPGQSLTLIATANQGSEATYESGFVIDKFPISRPNLTFSTLTVSNMSPEDSSIYLCSVDRTGLNTEAFFGQGTRLTVV.

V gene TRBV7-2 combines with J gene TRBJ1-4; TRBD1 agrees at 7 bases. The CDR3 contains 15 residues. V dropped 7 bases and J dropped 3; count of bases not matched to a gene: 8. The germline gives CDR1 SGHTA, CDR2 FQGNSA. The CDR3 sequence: CASKGGWASNEKLFF. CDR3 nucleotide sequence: TGTGCCAGCAAAGGGGGCTGGGCGTCTAATGAAAAACTGTTTTTT.

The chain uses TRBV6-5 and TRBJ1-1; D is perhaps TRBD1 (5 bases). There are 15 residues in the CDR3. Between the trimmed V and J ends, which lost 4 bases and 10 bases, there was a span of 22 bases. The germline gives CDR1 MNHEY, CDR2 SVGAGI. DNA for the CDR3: TGTGCCAGCAGTTCCTTCCGGGTACGGGGGTTGGGAGCTTTCTTT. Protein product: CASSSFRVRGLGAFF.

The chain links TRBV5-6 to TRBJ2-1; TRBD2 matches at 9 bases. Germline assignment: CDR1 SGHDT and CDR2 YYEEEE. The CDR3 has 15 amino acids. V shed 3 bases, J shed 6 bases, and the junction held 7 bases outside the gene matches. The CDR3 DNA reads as TGTGCCAGCAGCTCTGGCCTAGCGGGATTCAATGAGCAGTTCTTC. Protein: CASSSGLAGFNEQFF.

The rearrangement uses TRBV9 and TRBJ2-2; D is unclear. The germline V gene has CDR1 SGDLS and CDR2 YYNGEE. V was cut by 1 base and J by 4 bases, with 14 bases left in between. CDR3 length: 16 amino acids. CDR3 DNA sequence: TGTGCCAGCAGCGTATTTGAAGGAGTGGGCACCGGGGAGCTGTTTTTT. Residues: CASSVFEGVGTGELFF.

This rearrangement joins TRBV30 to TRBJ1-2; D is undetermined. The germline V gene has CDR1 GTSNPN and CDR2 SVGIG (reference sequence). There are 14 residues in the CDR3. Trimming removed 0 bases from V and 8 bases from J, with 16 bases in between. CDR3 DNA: TGTGCCTGGAGTGTAATATCCCCCGGGAAGGGCTACACCTTC. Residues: CAWSVISPGKGYTF.

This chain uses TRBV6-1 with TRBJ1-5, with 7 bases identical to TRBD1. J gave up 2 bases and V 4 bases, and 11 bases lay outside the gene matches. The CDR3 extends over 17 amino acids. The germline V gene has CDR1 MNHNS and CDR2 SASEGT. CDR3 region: CASSAPGGSFGNQPQHF. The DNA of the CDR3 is TGTGCCAGCAGTGCCCCAGGGGGGTCCTTCGGCAATCAGCCCCAGCATTTT.

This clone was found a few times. This CDR3 reads CASSLTGMEGYTF. CDR3 nucleotides: TGTGCCAGCAGTCTAACAGGGATGGAGGGCTACACCTTC. The genes are TRBV2 and TRBJ1-2; tentatively, D is TRBD1 (6 bases). Germline V lookup: CDR1 SNHLY, CDR2 FYNNEI. V was trimmed by 5 bases and J by 8 bases, leaving 15 bases between them. The CDR3 totals 13 residues.

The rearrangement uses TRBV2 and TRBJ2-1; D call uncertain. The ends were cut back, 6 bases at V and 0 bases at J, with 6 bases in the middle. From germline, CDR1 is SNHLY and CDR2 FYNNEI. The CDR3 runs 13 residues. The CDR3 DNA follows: TGTGCCAGCAGGGTAGCCTCCTACAATGAGCAGTTCTTC. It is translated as CASRVASYNEQFF.

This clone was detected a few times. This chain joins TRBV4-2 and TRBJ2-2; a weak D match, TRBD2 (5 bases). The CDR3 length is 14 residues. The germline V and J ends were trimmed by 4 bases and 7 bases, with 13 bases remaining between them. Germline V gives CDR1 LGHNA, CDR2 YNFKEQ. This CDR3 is CASSLELADGELFF. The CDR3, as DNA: TGTGCCAGCAGCCTGGAGCTAGCAGACGGGGAGCTGTTTTTT.

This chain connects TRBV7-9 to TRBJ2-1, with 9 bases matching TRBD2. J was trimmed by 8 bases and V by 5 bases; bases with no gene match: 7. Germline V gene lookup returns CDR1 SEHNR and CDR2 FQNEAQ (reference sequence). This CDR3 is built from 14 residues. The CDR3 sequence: CASSRGRGGDEQFF. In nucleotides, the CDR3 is TGTGCCAGCAGCCGCGGGCGGGGGGGTGATGAGCAGTTCTTC.

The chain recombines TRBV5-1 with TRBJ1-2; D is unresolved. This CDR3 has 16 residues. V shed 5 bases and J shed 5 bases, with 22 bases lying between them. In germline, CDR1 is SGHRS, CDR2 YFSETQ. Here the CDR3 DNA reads TGCGCCAGCAGTCCAATCCGGGGTATCGGGAATTATGGCTACACCTTC. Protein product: CASSPIRGIGNYGYTF.

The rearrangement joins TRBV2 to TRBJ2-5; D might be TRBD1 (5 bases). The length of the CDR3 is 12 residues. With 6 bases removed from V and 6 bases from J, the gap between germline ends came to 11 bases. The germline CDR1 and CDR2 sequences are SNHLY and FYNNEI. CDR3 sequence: CASRGRIQTQYF. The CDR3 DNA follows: TGTGCCAGCAGGGGGCGCATACAGACCCAGTACTTC.

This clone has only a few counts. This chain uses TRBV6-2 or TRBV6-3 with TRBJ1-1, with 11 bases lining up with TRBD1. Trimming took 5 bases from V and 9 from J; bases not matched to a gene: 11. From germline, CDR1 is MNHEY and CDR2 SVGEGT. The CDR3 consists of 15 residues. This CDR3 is CASSEGTGGFLKAFF. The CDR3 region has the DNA TGTGCCAGCAGTGAGGGGACAGGGGGTTTTTTGAAAGCTTTCTTT.

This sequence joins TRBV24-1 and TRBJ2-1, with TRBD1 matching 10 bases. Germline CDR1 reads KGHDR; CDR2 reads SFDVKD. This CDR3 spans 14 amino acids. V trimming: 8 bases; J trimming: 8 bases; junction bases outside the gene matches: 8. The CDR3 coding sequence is TGTGCCACCACCGGGACAGGGGATTCGTATGAGCAGTTCTTC. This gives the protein CATTGTGDSYEQFF.

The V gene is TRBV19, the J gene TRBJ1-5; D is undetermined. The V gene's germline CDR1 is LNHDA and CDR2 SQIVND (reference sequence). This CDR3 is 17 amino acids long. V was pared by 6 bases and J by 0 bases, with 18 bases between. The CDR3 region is CASRPGSRHHSNQPQHF. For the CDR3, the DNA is TGTGCCAGTAGACCGGGATCCCGGCACCATAGCAATCAGCCCCAGCATTTT. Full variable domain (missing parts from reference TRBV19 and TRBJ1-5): DGGITQSPKYLFRKEGQNVTLSCEQNLNHDAMYWYRQDPGQGLRLIYYSQIVNDFQKGDIAEGYSVSREKKESFPLTVTSAQKNPTAFYLCASRPGSRHHSNQPQHFGDGTRLSIL.

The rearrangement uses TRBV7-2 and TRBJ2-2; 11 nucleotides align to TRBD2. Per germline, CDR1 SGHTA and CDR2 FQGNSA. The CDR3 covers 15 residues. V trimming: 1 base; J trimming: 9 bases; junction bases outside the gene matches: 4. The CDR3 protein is CASSLGSSGGRELFF. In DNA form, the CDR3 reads TGTGCCAGCAGCTTAGGCTCTAGCGGGGGGCGGGAGCTGTTTTTT.

In DNA, the CDR3 is TGTGCCAGCAGCGCAACACCGGAACAGGGGGAGCTGTTTTTT. It translates to CASSATPEQGELFF. The chain employs TRBV7-2 and TRBJ2-2, with D unresolved. The CDR3 sequence is 14 residues long. The V gene's germline CDR1 is SGHTA and CDR2 FQGNSA. Trimming stripped 5 bases from V and 8 bases from J, with 15 bases between.

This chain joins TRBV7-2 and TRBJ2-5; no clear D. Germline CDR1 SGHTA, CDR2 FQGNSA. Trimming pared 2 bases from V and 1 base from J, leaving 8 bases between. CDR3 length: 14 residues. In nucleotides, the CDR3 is TGTGCCAGCAGCTTATTTGGGCGCCAAGAGACCCAGTACTTC. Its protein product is CASSLFGRQETQYF.

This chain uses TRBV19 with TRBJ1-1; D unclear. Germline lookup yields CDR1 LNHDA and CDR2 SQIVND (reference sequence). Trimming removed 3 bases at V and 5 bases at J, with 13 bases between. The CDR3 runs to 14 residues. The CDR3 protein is CASSMREPLTEAFF. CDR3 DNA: TGTGCCAGTAGTATGAGGGAACCCTTAACTGAAGCTTTCTTT.

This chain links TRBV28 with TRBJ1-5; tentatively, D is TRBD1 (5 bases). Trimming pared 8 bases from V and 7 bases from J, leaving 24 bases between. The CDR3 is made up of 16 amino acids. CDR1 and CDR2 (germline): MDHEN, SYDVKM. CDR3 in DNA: TGTGCCAGCGCGGAGGGGTCGGGGACGTCGCGGCAGCCCCAGCATTTT. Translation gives CASAEGSGTSRQPQHF.

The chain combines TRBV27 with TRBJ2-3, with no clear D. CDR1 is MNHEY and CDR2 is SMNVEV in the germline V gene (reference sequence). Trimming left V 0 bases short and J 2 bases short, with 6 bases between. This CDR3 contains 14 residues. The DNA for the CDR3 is TGTGCCAGCAGTTTATCGAGGCCCACAGATACGCAGTATTTT. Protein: CASSLSRPTDTQYF.